What follows are 22 T cell receptor beta chains derived from one specimen sequenced in a study of beta chain features in type 1 diabetes. Every isolated RNA sample was fully reverse transcribed, so sequencing captured expressed TCRB transcripts. The method was immunoSEQ multiplex PCR; TCRdb's version includes in-frame clones alone and lacks a portion of them. This sample carries around 400,000 clones, over 12% of them seen once, and the ten largest clones take about 0.018%. Input material: naive CD4+ T cells from blood. These TCRs come from a woman between 18 and 30 years old in good health.

The chain links TRBV18 to TRBJ2-7; 12 bases fit TRBD2. Germline loops: CDR1 KGHSH, CDR2 LQKENI. Losses at the gene ends were 3 bases for V and 2 bases for J; bases not matched to a gene: 8. There are 17 residues in the CDR3. The CDR3 is CASSPRKLAGGPYEQYF. DNA for the CDR3: TGTGCCAGCTCACCCCGCAAACTAGCGGGAGGCCCCTACGAGCAGTACTTC.

V and J are TRBV10-3 and TRBJ2-7; 7 nucleotides align to TRBD1. There are 12 residues in the CDR3. Germline values: CDR1 ENHRY, CDR2 SYGVKD. The V gene end was trimmed by 8 bases and the J gene end by 3 bases; junction bases not matched to a gene: 4. The CDR3 loop is CAISQGLYEQYF. CDR3 in DNA: TGTGCCATCTCACAGGGGCTCTACGAGCAGTACTTC.

V and J are TRBV2 and TRBJ2-3; TRBD2 agrees at 8 bases. Per the germline V gene, CDR1 is SNHLY and CDR2 is FYNNEI. CDR3 length: 18 amino acids. Unmatched junction bases numbered 14, after V lost 2 bases and J lost 4 bases. The CDR3 sequence: CASSELAGKWGSSDTQYF. The CDR3 bases are TGTGCCAGCAGTGAATTAGCGGGAAAATGGGGTTCTTCAGATACGCAGTATTTT.

This clone came up a few times. The J gene is TRBJ2-5, the V gene TRBV29-1; maybe TRBD1 (6 bases). With 6 bases removed from V and 4 bases from J, the gap between germline ends came to 18 bases. CDR3 length equals 14 residues. The germline V gene has CDR1 SQVTM and CDR2 ANQGSEA. The CDR3 coding sequence is TGCAGCGTCGGTAGGCCACAGGGCAGAGAGACCCAGTACTTC. Translated, it gives CSVGRPQGRETQYF.

This rearrangement joins TRBV14 to TRBJ2-1, with 10 nucleotides matching TRBD2. Germline V lookup: CDR1 SGHDN, CDR2 FVKESK. The V segment lost 4 bases and the J segment 6 bases; nucleotides outside the gene matches: 6. This CDR3 is built from 15 residues. Written as DNA, the CDR3 is TGTGCCAGCAGCCCGGCGGGGACTAGCGCCAATGAGCAGTTCTTC. Protein: CASSPAGTSANEQFF.

The genes are TRBV6-6 and TRBJ1-1; tentative D call: TRBD1 (6 bases). The V gene's germline CDR1 is MNHNY and CDR2 SVGAGI (reference sequence). The CDR3 has 13 amino acids. The V end lost 5 bases, the J end lost 5 bases, and 12 bases lay between the germline ends. The CDR3 coding sequence is TGTGCCAGCAGTCAAACGGACAGAACTGAAGCTTTCTTT. This gives the protein CASSQTDRTEAFF.

V and J are TRBV4-1 and TRBJ1-2; D is undetermined. This CDR3 has 16 residues. Germline V gene data show CDR1 as MGHRA and CDR2 as YSYEKL. Trimming left V 1 base short and J 5 bases short, with 17 bases between. The CDR3: CASSQAAAQVIYGYTF. CDR3 in DNA: TGCGCCAGCAGCCAAGCGGCCGCGCAGGTGATATATGGCTACACCTTC.

The chain has TRBV28 and TRBJ1-5; D is possibly TRBD1 (6 bases). The V and J ends lost 6 bases and 1 base respectively, with 13 bases between them. Germline loops: CDR1 MDHEN, CDR2 SYDVKM. The CDR3 has 15 amino acids. The chain's CDR3 is CASRVGHISNQPQHF. In DNA form, the CDR3 reads TGTGCCAGCAGGGTGGGACACATAAGCAATCAGCCCCAGCATTTT. Combining the CDR3 with reference TRBV28 and TRBJ1-5 gives the whole variable domain DVKVTQSSRYLVKRTGEKVFLECVQDMDHENMFWYRQDPGLGLRLIYFSYDVKMKEKGDIPEGYSVSREKKERFSLILESASTNQTSMYLCASRVGHISNQPQHFGDGTRLSIL.

CDR3 in amino acids: CASSLVGLAVNEQFF. CDR3 coding DNA: TGCGCCAGCAGCTTGGTGGGACTAGCAGTCAATGAGCAGTTCTTC. The chain joins TRBV5-1 to TRBJ2-1; 9 bases fit TRBD2. The junction had 4 bases not matched to a gene; V was cut back by 0 bases and J by 6 bases. Germline V gene lookup returns CDR1 SGHRS and CDR2 YFSETQ. The CDR3 is made up of 15 amino acids.

This chain connects TRBV15 to TRBJ2-6; tentatively, D is TRBD1 (5 bases). The CDR3 is 18 amino acids. CDR1 is LNHNV, CDR2 YYDKDF, per germline (reference sequence). V gave up 3 bases and J gave up 2 bases, with 17 bases separating them. CDR3 residues: CATSSYRKDLTGANVLTF. The CDR3 DNA follows: TGTGCCACCAGCAGTTACAGGAAGGATCTTACTGGGGCCAACGTCCTGACTTTC.

This sequence joins TRBV28 and TRBJ2-1, with D possibly being TRBD2 (5 bases). In germline, CDR1 is MDHEN, CDR2 SYDVKM. The CDR3 consists of 17 residues. Between the trimmed V and J ends, which lost 5 bases and 4 bases, there was a span of 21 bases. In DNA form, the CDR3 reads TGTGCCAGCAGTACTGCCAGCGCGGGCCTCTTATACAATGAGCAGTTCTTC. Translated, it gives CASSTASAGLLYNEQFF.

The V gene is TRBV30, the J gene TRBJ2-3, with D maybe TRBD2 (6 bases). The ends were cut back, 2 bases at V and 7 bases at J, with 16 bases in the middle. CDR3 length: 14 amino acids. CDR1 and CDR2 from the germline V gene are GTSNPN and SVGIG (reference sequence). The CDR3 region has the DNA TGTGCCTGGAGTCCCCGGGGTAGCGGATATACGCAGTATTTT. Protein product: CAWSPRGSGYTQYF. Looking up the rest from reference TRBV30 and TRBJ2-3 gives the full variable domain: SQTIHQWPATLVQPVGSPLSLECTVEGTSNPNLYWYRQAAGRGLQLLFYSVGIGQISSEVPQNLSASRPQDRQFILSSKKLLLSDSGFYLCAWSPRGSGYTQYFGPGTRLTVL.

The gene calls are TRBV2 and TRBJ1-2; no definite D call. CDR3 length: 14 amino acids. V lost 5 bases to trimming and J lost 8 bases, with 18 bases between them. Per germline, CDR1 SNHLY and CDR2 FYNNEI. The CDR3 bases are TGTGCCAGCAGTACGACACGAGGGATGCGGGGCTACACCTTC. Amino acids: CASSTTRGMRGYTF.

This chain uses TRBV29-1 with TRBJ1-5; a weak D match, TRBD1 (6 bases). CDR1 is SQVTM and CDR2 is ANQGSEA in the germline V gene. Trimming cost V 4 bases and J 1 base, with 17 bases left between them. This CDR3 spans 16 amino acids. CDR3 coding DNA: TGCAGCGTTGCGGACAGACGCGGGGGGAGCAATCAGCCCCAGCATTTT. This translates into CSVADRRGGSNQPQHF.

This clone was observed once. The gene calls are TRBV7-8 and TRBJ2-3, with 8 bases matching TRBD2. V lost 5 bases and J lost 0; bases outside the gene matches: 4. The CDR3 runs 15 residues. CDR1 is SGHVS, CDR2 FQNEAQ, per germline. CDR3 loop: CASSILAGSTDTQYF. CDR3 coding DNA: TGTGCCAGCAGCATATTAGCGGGAAGCACAGATACGCAGTATTTT.

The V gene is TRBV7-2, the J gene TRBJ2-1, with TRBD2 matching 8 bases. The trim removed 1 base at V and 6 bases at J, leaving 5 bases unmatched. The CDR3 extends over 15 amino acids. The germline gives CDR1 SGHTA, CDR2 FQGNSA. The CDR3 loop reads CASSLEGGRTNEQFF. The CDR3 bases are TGTGCCAGCAGCTTAGAGGGCGGGAGGACCAATGAGCAGTTCTTC.

The chain recombines TRBV7-2 with TRBJ2-1, with 12 bases aligning to TRBD2. The CDR3 runs to 15 residues. V shed 5 bases, J shed 7 bases, and the junction held 6 bases outside the gene matches. Germline V gives CDR1 SGHTA, CDR2 FQGNSA. CDR3: CASSHRLAGANEQFF. DNA of the CDR3: TGTGCCAGCAGCCACCGACTAGCGGGAGCGAATGAGCAGTTCTTC.

The sample holds a few counts of this clone. DNA for the CDR3: TGTGCCTGGAGTGTAGCCGGGATTGAGCAGTTCTTC. Protein: CAWSVAGIEQFF. The chain carries TRBV30 and TRBJ2-1; D is possibly TRBD2 (5 bases). This CDR3 comprises 12 residues. V was clipped by 0 bases and J by 9 bases, with 9 bases between them. Germline lookup yields CDR1 GTSNPN and CDR2 SVGIG (reference sequence).

The chain employs TRBV7-6 and TRBJ2-5, with D perhaps matching TRBD1 (6 bases). In germline, CDR1 is SGHVS, CDR2 FNYEAQ. Trimming left V 5 bases short and J 2 bases short, with 12 bases between. The CDR3 is made up of 14 amino acids. CDR3 sequence (DNA): TGTGCCAGCAGCGAAGGACAGCGACAAGAGACCCAGTACTTC. Its protein product is CASSEGQRQETQYF.

The chain's CDR3 is CAWSVTSGRVSEQFF. Here the CDR3 DNA reads TGTGCCTGGAGTGTCACTAGCGGGAGGGTCTCTGAGCAGTTCTTC. The V and J genes are TRBV30 and TRBJ2-1; 13 bases map to TRBD2. The CDR3 runs 15 residues. After removal of 0 bases from V and 9 bases from J, the junction contained 5 bases not matched to a gene. Germline V lookup: CDR1 GTSNPN, CDR2 SVGIG (reference sequence).

This clone showed up just a few times. This sequence joins TRBV7-2 and TRBJ1-1; D gene unclear. The CDR3 sequence is 14 residues long. CDR1 SGHTA and CDR2 FQGNSA come from the germline V gene. The V gene lost 3 bases and the J gene lost 1 base, with 9 bases spanning the gap. This CDR3 is CASSFPHGNTEAFF. In nucleotides, the CDR3 is TGTGCCAGCAGCTTCCCCCACGGGAACACTGAAGCTTTCTTT.

The sample holds a few counts of this clone. V usage is TRBV1 and J usage is TRBJ2-1; TRBD2, the D gene given by the table, was not confirmed from the DNA. TRBV1 is termed a pseudogene. This CDR3 has 15 residues. The CDR3 region is CTSSPIAGGWNEQFF. CDR3 nucleotides: TGCACCAGCAGCCCTATAGCGGGGGGTTGGAATGAGCAGTTCTTC.